This T cell receptor (beta chain) was sequenced for a study of blood T cell repertoires in COVID-19. Germline V gene data show CDR1 as MDHEN and CDR2 as SYDVKM. V was cut by 3 bases and J by 0 bases, with 15 bases left in between. This CDR3 is 17 amino acids long. Ages ranged from about 18 to 89 years, with residence in approximately 25 US areas. Clones were sequenced by immunoSEQ multiplex PCR, and TCRdb holds only the in-frame ones, with some missing. Of roughly 190,000 clones in the sample, about 88% were seen once. This sequence joins TRBV28 and TRBJ1-5; D may be TRBD1 (6 bases). The source of this sequence is a woman in her 30s who had recovered from COVID-19. Sequences were obtained from PBMCs or T cells enriched from blood (not recorded which). This chain's CDR3 is CASSLASTGYSNQPQHF. CDR3 DNA: TGTGCCAGCAGTTTGGCATCGACAGGTTATAGCAATCAGCCCCAGCATTTT.